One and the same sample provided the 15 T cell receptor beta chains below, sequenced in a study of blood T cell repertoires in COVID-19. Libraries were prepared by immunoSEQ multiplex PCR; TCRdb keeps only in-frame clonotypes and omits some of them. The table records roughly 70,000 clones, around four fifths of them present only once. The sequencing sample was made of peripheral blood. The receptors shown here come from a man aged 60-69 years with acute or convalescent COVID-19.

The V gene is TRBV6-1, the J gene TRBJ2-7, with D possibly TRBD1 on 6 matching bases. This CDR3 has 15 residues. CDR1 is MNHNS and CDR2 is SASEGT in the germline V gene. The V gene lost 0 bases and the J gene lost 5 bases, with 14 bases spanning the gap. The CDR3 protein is CASSEATGLKDEQYF. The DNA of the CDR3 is TGTGCCAGCAGTGAAGCCACAGGGCTTAAAGACGAGCAGTACTTC.

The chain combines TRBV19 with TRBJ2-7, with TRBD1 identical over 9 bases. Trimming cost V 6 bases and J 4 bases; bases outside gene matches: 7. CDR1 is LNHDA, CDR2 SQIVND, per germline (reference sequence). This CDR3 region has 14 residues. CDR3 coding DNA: TGTGCCAGTAGGGGGACAGGGTCGCGATACGAGCAGTACGTC. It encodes CASRGTGSRYEQYV.

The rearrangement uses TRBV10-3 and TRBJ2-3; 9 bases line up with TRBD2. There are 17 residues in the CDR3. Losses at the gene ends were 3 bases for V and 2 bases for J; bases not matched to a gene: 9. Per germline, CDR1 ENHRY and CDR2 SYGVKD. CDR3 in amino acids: CAISDSKREESTDTQYF. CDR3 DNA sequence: TGTGCCATCAGTGATTCTAAGCGGGAGGAGTCCACAGATACGCAGTATTTT.

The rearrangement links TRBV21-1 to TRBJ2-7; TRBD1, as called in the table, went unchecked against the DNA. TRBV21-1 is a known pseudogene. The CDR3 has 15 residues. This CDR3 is CASSKPSPSGGEQYV. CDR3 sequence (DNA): TGTGCCAGCAGCAAACCGTCCCCCAGTGGTGGCGAGCAGTACGTC.

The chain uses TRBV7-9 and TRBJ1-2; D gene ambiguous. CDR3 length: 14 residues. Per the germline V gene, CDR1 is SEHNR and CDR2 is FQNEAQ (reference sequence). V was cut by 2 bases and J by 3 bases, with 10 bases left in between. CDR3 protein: CASSLFGEDYGYTF. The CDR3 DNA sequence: TGTGCCAGCAGCTTATTCGGGGAGGACTATGGCTACACCTTC. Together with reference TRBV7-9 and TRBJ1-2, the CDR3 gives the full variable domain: DTGVSQNPRHKITKRGQNVTFRCDPISEHNRLYWYRQTLGQGPEFLTYFQNEAQLEKSRLLSDRFSAERPKGSFSTLEIQRTEQGDSAMYLCASSLFGEDYGYTFGSGTRLTVV.

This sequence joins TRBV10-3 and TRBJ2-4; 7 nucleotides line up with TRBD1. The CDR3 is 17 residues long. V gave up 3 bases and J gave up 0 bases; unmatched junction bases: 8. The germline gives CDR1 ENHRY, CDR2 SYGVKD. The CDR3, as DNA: TGTGCCATCAGTGAAGGAGACAGGGTGGGAGCCAAAAACATTCAGTACTTC. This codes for CAISEGDRVGAKNIQYF.

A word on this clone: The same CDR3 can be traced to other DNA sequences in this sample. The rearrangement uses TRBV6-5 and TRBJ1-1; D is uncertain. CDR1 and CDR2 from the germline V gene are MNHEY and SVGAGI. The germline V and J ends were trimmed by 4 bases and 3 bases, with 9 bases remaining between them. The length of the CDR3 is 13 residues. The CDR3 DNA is TGTGCCAGCAGTTCCGGGGAGCACACTGAAGCTTTCTTT. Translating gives CASSSGEHTEAFF.

CDR3 bases: TGTGCCAGCAGCTCCGAGTCCGGGGTAGCTTTCTTT. This encodes CASSSESGVAFF. This chain connects TRBV7-6 to TRBJ1-1; D not resolved. The CDR3 loop spans 12 amino acids. Germline CDR1 reads SGHVS; CDR2 reads FNYEAQ. Trimming removed 4 bases from V and 10 bases from J, with 13 bases in between. Full variable domain (missing parts from reference TRBV7-6 and TRBJ1-1): GAGVSQSPRYKVTKRGQDVALRCDPISGHVSLYWYRQALGQGPEFLTYFNYEAQQDKSGLPNDRFSAERPEGSISTLTIQRTEQRDSAMYRCASSSESGVAFFGQGTRLTVV.

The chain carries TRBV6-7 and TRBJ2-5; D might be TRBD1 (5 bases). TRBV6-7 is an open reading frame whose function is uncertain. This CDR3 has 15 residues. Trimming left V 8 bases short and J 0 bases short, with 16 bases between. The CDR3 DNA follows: TGTGCCAGCGGGGCCTTTGCGGTCGACCAAGAGACCCAGTACTTC. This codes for CASGAFAVDQETQYF.

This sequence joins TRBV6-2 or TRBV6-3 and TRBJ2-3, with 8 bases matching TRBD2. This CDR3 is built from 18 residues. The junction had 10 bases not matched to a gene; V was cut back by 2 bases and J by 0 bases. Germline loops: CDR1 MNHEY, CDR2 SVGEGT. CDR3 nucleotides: TGTGCCAGCAGTTACGGAGCGGGGGTAATCTCTAGCACAGATACGCAGTATTTT. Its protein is CASSYGAGVISSTDTQYF.

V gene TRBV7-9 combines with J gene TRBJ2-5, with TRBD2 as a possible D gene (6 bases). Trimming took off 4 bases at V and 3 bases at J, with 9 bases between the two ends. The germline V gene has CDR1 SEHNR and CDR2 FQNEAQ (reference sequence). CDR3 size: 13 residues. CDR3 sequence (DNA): TGTGCCAGCAGCTACCGACTAGAAGAGACCCAGTACTTC. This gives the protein CASSYRLEETQYF.

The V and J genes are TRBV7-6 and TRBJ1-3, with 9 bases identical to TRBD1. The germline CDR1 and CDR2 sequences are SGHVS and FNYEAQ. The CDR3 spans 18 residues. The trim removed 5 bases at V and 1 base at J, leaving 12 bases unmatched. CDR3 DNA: TGTGCCAGCAGCCGAATTAGCGGACAGGGGCCTTCTGGAAACACCATATATTTT. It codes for CASSRISGQGPSGNTIYF.

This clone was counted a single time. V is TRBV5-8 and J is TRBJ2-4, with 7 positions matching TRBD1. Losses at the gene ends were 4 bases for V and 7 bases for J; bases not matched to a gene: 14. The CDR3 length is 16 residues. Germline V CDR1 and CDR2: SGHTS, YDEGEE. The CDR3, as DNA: TGTGCCAGCAGCCCGTTTAAAAGCCCAGGGGGTAACATTCAGTACTTC. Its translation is CASSPFKSPGGNIQYF.

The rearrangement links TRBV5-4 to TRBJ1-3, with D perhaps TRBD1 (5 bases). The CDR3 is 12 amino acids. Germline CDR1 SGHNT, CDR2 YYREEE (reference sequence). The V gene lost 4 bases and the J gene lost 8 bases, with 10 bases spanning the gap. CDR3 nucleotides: TGTGCCAGCAGCCAGGGTAGAGACACCATATATTTT. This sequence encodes CASSQGRDTIYF. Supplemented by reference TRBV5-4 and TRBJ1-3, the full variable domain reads ETGVTQSPTHLIKTRGQQVTLRCSSQSGHNTVSWYQQALGQGPQFIFQYYREEENGRGNFPPRFSGLQFPNYSSELNVNALELDDSALYLCASSQGRDTIYFGEGSWLTVV.

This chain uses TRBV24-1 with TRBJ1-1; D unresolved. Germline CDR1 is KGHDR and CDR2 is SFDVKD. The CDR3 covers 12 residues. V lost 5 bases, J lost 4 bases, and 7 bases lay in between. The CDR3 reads CATSGGSTEAFF. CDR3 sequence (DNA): TGTGCCACCAGTGGTGGGAGCACTGAAGCTTTCTTT.